Shown below are 19 T cell receptor beta chains from a single sample sequenced in a study of CD8+ T cells in alopecia areata. Extracted from the samples, RNA was reverse transcribed into cDNA to serve as the sequencing template. Sequencing was performed with immunoSEQ multiplex PCR; in TCRdb, only in-frame clones are kept and a portion is missing. The sample yields about 76,000 clones, 60% to 70% seen once. Treatment in this sample: oral pan-JAK inhibitor, 5-10 mg twice daily. The input for sequencing was CD8+ T cells sorted from blood, taken at week 24, from a patient treated with tofacitinib. The receptors derive from a human donor with alopecia areata.

The J gene is TRBJ2-1, the V gene TRBV5-1, with a tentative D call TRBD1 (5 bases). The germline V gene has CDR1 SGHRS and CDR2 YFSETQ. CDR3 size: 15 residues. V was pared by 1 base and J by 6 bases, with 14 bases between. CDR3 nucleotides: TGCGCCAGCAGCTTGACTTCAGGGCTCGGCAATGAGCAGTTCTTC. This translates into CASSLTSGLGNEQFF.

V and J are TRBV13 and TRBJ2-7; no reliable D call. The CDR3 covers 14 residues. V lost 4 bases, J lost 3 bases, and 13 bases lay in between. In germline, CDR1 is PRHDT, CDR2 FYEKMQ (reference sequence). The CDR3 protein is CASSSSSHIYEQYF. The DNA for the CDR3 is TGTGCCAGCAGCTCCTCCTCCCATATCTACGAGCAGTACTTC.

This chain links TRBV6-5 with TRBJ2-1; D remains ambiguous. The CDR3 has 14 amino acids. In germline, CDR1 is MNHEY, CDR2 SVGAGI. The V and J ends lost 2 bases and 8 bases respectively, with 13 bases between them. The chain's CDR3 is CASSYGRVRHEQFF. The DNA of the CDR3 is TGTGCCAGCAGTTACGGCCGGGTTCGACATGAGCAGTTCTTC.

The chain links TRBV9 to TRBJ2-5, with a weak D call TRBD1 (6 bases). Germline V gene sequence: CDR1 SGDLS, CDR2 YYNGEE. This CDR3 has 15 amino acids. Trimming took 0 bases from V and 5 from J, leaving 14 bases between them. CDR3 DNA sequence: TGTGCCAGCAGCGTAGGGCAGGGGCTGGGGGAGACCCAGTACTTC. The encoded protein is CASSVGQGLGETQYF.

The chain combines TRBV30 with TRBJ2-4; D perhaps matches TRBD1 (6 bases). This CDR3 comprises 19 residues. Germline-derived CDR1 and CDR2 are GTSNPN and SVGIG (reference sequence). The ends were cut back, 5 bases at V and 0 bases at J, with 26 bases in the middle. CDR3 protein: CAWLNPGQGGVLAKNIQYF. As DNA, the CDR3 is TGTGCCTGGTTAAATCCGGGACAAGGAGGTGTTCTAGCCAAAAACATTCAGTACTTC.

This clone was counted once. The chain's CDR3 is CASSSPGTDFPETQYF. Here the CDR3 DNA reads TGCGCCAGCAGCTCCCCGGGGACAGACTTTCCAGAGACCCAGTACTTC. This sequence joins TRBV5-1 and TRBJ2-5; 7 positions agree with TRBD1. This CDR3 contains 16 residues. With 3 bases clipped from V and 4 bases from J, the junction kept 12 bases outside the gene matches. The germline V gene encodes CDR1 SGHRS and CDR2 YFSETQ.

The CDR3 here is CASSLGQGGVYGYTF. CDR3 nucleotides: TGTGCCAGCAGTCTCGGACAAGGGGGCGTCTATGGCTACACCTTC. V usage is TRBV27 and J usage is TRBJ1-2; 7 bases map to TRBD1. CDR3 length: 15 amino acids. Germline V gives CDR1 MNHEY, CDR2 SMNVEV (reference sequence). After removal of 5 bases from V and 4 bases from J, the junction contained 10 bases not matched to a gene.

The gene calls are TRBV9 and TRBJ2-1; TRBD2 matches at 16 bases. The CDR3 spans 19 residues. CDR1 is SGDLS, CDR2 YYNGEE, per germline. V trimming: 3 bases; J trimming: 3 bases; junction bases outside the gene matches: 9. CDR3 in DNA: TGTGCCAGCAGCGCCCCACGGGGACTAGCGGGAGGGAGCTACAATGAGCAGTTCTTC. Encoded protein: CASSAPRGLAGGSYNEQFF.

V usage is TRBV5-4 and J usage is TRBJ1-1, with 7 bases matching TRBD1. The trim removed 6 bases at V and 5 bases at J, leaving 4 bases unmatched. CDR3 length: 12 amino acids. Germline V lookup: CDR1 SGHNT, CDR2 YYREEE (reference sequence). CDR3 amino acids: CASTGTETEAFF. CDR3 coding DNA: TGTGCCAGCACCGGGACAGAGACTGAAGCTTTCTTT.

This chain connects TRBV4-2 to TRBJ2-5, with 13 bases fitting TRBD2. The trim removed 1 base at V and 0 bases at J, leaving 2 bases unmatched. CDR3 length equals 17 residues. In germline, CDR1 is LGHNA, CDR2 YNFKEQ. CDR3 loop: CASSQVTSGGYQETQYF. The DNA for the CDR3 is TGTGCCAGCAGCCAAGTGACTAGCGGGGGGTACCAAGAGACCCAGTACTTC.

The chain links TRBV9 to TRBJ2-3; 8 nucleotides match TRBD2. The CDR3 runs 15 residues. Germline CDR1 is SGDLS and CDR2 is YYNGEE. The V and J ends lost 4 bases and 0 bases, in that order; junction bases with no gene match: 4. The chain's CDR3 is CASSLLAGSTDTQYF. CDR3 nucleotides: TGTGCCAGCAGCCTTTTAGCGGGGAGCACAGATACGCAGTATTTT.

This clone was seen more than once but under ten times. V and J are TRBV2 and TRBJ1-3; the match to TRBD1 covers 8 bases. The CDR3 spans 15 residues. Germline lookup yields CDR1 SNHLY and CDR2 FYNNEI. Germline trimming cut 8 bases from V and 0 bases from J; bases unmatched to any gene: 6. CDR3 protein: CASAGRGLSGNTIYF. In DNA form, the CDR3 reads TGTGCCAGCGCGGGCAGGGGGCTCTCTGGAAACACCATATATTTT.

The gene calls are TRBV4-1 and TRBJ2-1; TRBD1 aligns across 10 bases. Trimming at V came to 0 bases and at J to 5 bases, leaving 7 bases not matched to a gene. There are 17 residues in the CDR3. Germline CDR1 is MGHRA and CDR2 is YSYEKL. CDR3 residues: CASSQEPGQGTNNEQFF. CDR3 nucleotides: TGCGCCAGCAGCCAAGAACCGGGACAGGGGACGAACAATGAGCAGTTCTTC.

The rearrangement uses TRBV4-3 and TRBJ2-7; 7 bases line up with TRBD2. The CDR3 covers 14 residues. J was trimmed by 1 base and V by 0 bases; bases with no gene match: 0. CDR1 and CDR2 from the germline V gene are LGHNA and YSLEER. The CDR3 spells CASSQDGGSYEQYF. CDR3 DNA sequence: TGCGCCAGCAGCCAAGACGGGGGGTCCTACGAGCAGTACTTC.

The J gene is TRBJ1-6, the V gene TRBV27; no firm D call. The V gene lost 4 bases and the J gene lost 7 bases, with 8 bases spanning the gap. Germline V lookup: CDR1 MNHEY, CDR2 SMNVEV (reference sequence). The CDR3 runs to 13 residues. CDR3 in DNA: TGTGCCAGCAGTTCAACTCCCAATTCACCCCTCCACTTT. Amino acid sequence: CASSSTPNSPLHF.

This clone was counted between two and nine times. V is TRBV19 and J is TRBJ1-5; no clear D gene. V was shortened by 8 bases and J by 4 bases, with 9 bases between the two germline ends. Germline assignment: CDR1 LNHDA and CDR2 SQIVND (reference sequence). The CDR3 covers 12 residues. The CDR3 region has the DNA TGTGCCAGTCTTACACCTAATCAGCCCCAGCATTTT. This encodes CASLTPNQPQHF.

This clone was counted only a few times. This sequence joins TRBV11-2 and TRBJ2-7; D is unresolved. V shed 4 bases and J shed 2 bases, with 15 bases lying between them. The CDR3 covers 15 residues. The germline gives CDR1 SGHAT, CDR2 FQNNGV. CDR3 loop: CASSSTTVPPYEQYF. The CDR3, as DNA: TGTGCCAGCAGCTCTACCACGGTTCCGCCCTACGAGCAGTACTTC.

The chain uses TRBV6-6 and TRBJ2-5; 11 bases map to TRBD2. Germline assignment: CDR1 MNHNY and CDR2 SVGAGI (reference sequence). The J segment lost 4 bases and the V segment lost 2 bases, leaving 3 bases of the junction unmatched. The CDR3 contains 15 residues. CDR3 residues: CASSYTSGSGETQYF. For the CDR3, the DNA is TGTGCCAGCAGTTACACTAGCGGGAGTGGAGAGACCCAGTACTTC.

The chain employs TRBV27 and TRBJ2-5; D possibly corresponds to TRBD2 (5 bases). V lost 3 bases and J 5 bases, leaving 13 bases between the germline ends. Germline V lookup: CDR1 MNHEY, CDR2 SMNVEV (reference sequence). The CDR3 spans 14 residues. This CDR3 reads CASSFETRGETQYF. CDR3 DNA: TGTGCCAGCAGTTTCGAGACCCGAGGGGAGACCCAGTACTTC.